Below are 32 T cell receptor beta chains sequenced from a single sample in a study of patients and donors after allogeneic stem cell transplantation. Using its own MiXCR run on the RT-PCR reads, TCRdb lists one record per CDR3 protein. This sample has under 170,000 distinct CDR3 sequences; approximately 37% occur once, and the top ten carry around half. Specimen: blood, either unsorted or a sorted T cell fraction (not recorded which). These receptor sequences come from a human donor who was either an allogeneic HSCT recipient or a stem cell or donor lymphocyte infusion donor (not recorded which). It is not recorded whose cells these are; they may come from a transplant donor.

The chain joins TRBV6-2 or TRBV6-3 to TRBJ1-5; D uncertain. This CDR3 has 12 amino acids. Trimming removed 5 bases at V and 7 bases at J, with 9 bases between. The V gene's germline CDR1 is MNHEY and CDR2 SVGEGT. Here the CDR3 DNA reads TGTGCCAGCAGTCCGGGAGACCAGCCCCAGCATTTT. Residues: CASSPGDQPQHF.

The rearrangement uses TRBV6-2 or TRBV6-3 and TRBJ1-1; D is unclear. The CDR3 consists of 13 residues. CDR1 and CDR2 from the germline V gene are MNHEY and SVGEGT. Trimming took off 3 bases at V and 7 bases at J, with 12 bases between the two ends. The CDR3 DNA reads TGTGCCAGCAGTTATAGCAGTGCACATGAAGCTTTCTTT. Protein product: CASSYSSAHEAFF.

The gene calls are TRBV28 and TRBJ1-6, with a tentative D call TRBD1 (5 bases). This CDR3 comprises 14 residues. Germline assignment: CDR1 MDHEN and CDR2 SYDVKM. V was shortened by 4 bases and J by 7 bases, with 11 bases between the two germline ends. CDR3 amino acids: CASSSRPGNSPLHF. CDR3 DNA: TGTGCCAGCAGTTCTCGTCCAGGGAATTCACCCCTCCACTTT.

The chain has TRBV20-1 and TRBJ2-2, with D possibly being TRBD1 (5 bases). V lost 3 bases to trimming and J lost 6 bases, with 14 bases between them. Per germline, CDR1 DFQATT and CDR2 SNEGSKA (reference sequence). This CDR3 contains 14 residues. CDR3 in DNA: TGCAGTGCTAGTCGACAGTTGGGGCCCGGGGAGCTGTTTTTT. It translates to CSASRQLGPGELFF.

This rearrangement joins TRBV5-1 to TRBJ2-3; perhaps D is TRBD1 or TRBD2 (6 bases each). The V end was cut by 2 bases, the J end by 4 bases, with 23 bases between. Germline assignment: CDR1 SGHRS and CDR2 YFSETQ. This CDR3 has 18 residues. The CDR3 region is CASSLGGPTRSLADTQYF. CDR3 nucleotides: TGCGCCAGCAGCTTAGGGGGGCCAACCCGCAGTCTGGCAGATACGCAGTATTTT.

This clonotype was observed a few times. V usage is TRBV6-5 and J usage is TRBJ1-2; D ambiguous. Looked up from germline, CDR1 is MNHEY and CDR2 is SVGAGI. The CDR3 contains 15 residues. The V and J ends lost 0 bases and 4 bases respectively, with 12 bases between them. The CDR3 DNA follows: TGTGCCAGCAGTTACTCTGGGTGGCCCCCCTATGGCTACACCTTC. Its protein is CASSYSGWPPYGYTF.

The chain links TRBV13 to TRBJ2-7; D perhaps matches TRBD1 (5 bases). Trimming took off 1 base at V and 1 base at J, with 11 bases between the two ends. Germline V gene sequence: CDR1 PRHDT, CDR2 FYEKMQ (reference sequence). This CDR3 contains 15 residues. The CDR3 reads CASSLVAGKSYEQYV. In DNA, the CDR3 is TGTGCCAGCAGCTTAGTGGCAGGGAAGTCCTACGAGCAGTACGTC.

This chain joins TRBV7-2 and TRBJ1-1, with TRBD1 as a possible D gene (6 bases). The CDR3 has 16 residues. Per germline, CDR1 SGHTA and CDR2 FQGNSA. With 3 bases removed from V and 0 bases from J, the gap between germline ends came to 14 bases. CDR3 nucleotide sequence: TGTGCCAGCAGCTTGTCGACAGGACCAATGAACACTGAAGCTTTCTTT. Translated, it gives CASSLSTGPMNTEAFF.

V and J are TRBV20-1 and TRBJ2-1, with D tentatively TRBD1 or TRBD2 (5 bases each). The V end was cut by 0 bases, the J end by 2 bases, with 17 bases between. The CDR3 totals 17 residues. CDR1 is DFQATT, CDR2 SNEGSKA, per germline (reference sequence). The CDR3 here is CSARDPGQKGPYNEQFF. CDR3 DNA: TGCAGTGCTAGAGATCCGGGGCAGAAAGGACCCTACAATGAGCAGTTCTTC.

This clonotype was recorded a few times. The rearrangement uses TRBV7-9 and TRBJ1-2, with D hard to call. V gave up 4 bases and J gave up 7 bases, with 7 bases separating them. CDR1 is SEHNR, CDR2 FQNEAQ, per germline (reference sequence). This CDR3 has 11 residues. CDR3 sequence (DNA): TGTGCCAGCAGCTGGGAGGTTGGCTACACCTTC. This encodes CASSWEVGYTF.

This rearrangement joins TRBV12-3 or TRBV12-4 to TRBJ2-1; a possible D gene is TRBD1 (6 bases). V was cut by 3 bases and J by 9 bases, with 12 bases left in between. CDR3 size: 13 residues. The CDR3 nucleotides are TGTGCCAGCAGTTTCAACAGGGATACTGAGCAGTTCTTC. This encodes CASSFNRDTEQFF.

V and J are TRBV25-1 and TRBJ1-3, with D hard to call. Trimming cost V 6 bases and J 0 bases, with 12 bases left between them. Germline V lookup: CDR1 MGHDK, CDR2 SYGVNS. The CDR3 length is 15 residues. The DNA for the CDR3 is TGTGCCAGCAGCGAGGCTGCGTTCTCTGGAAACACCATATATTTT. Protein: CASSEAAFSGNTIYF.

This clonotype was counted a few times. The chain couples TRBV5-1 to TRBJ1-1; D is perhaps TRBD1 (5 bases). Germline CDR1 is SGHRS and CDR2 is YFSETQ. The V and J ends lost 0 bases and 5 bases respectively, with 11 bases between them. The CDR3 spans 14 residues. CDR3 in DNA: TGCGCCAGCAGCTTGGCCGCAGGGCAAACTGAAGCTTTCTTT. This sequence encodes CASSLAAGQTEAFF.

This clonotype was picked up a small number of times. J is TRBJ1-6 and V is TRBV5-1, with TRBD1 matching 8 bases. Germline values: CDR1 SGHRS, CDR2 YFSETQ. This CDR3 comprises 15 residues. With V trimmed by 3 bases and J by 6 bases, 5 bases remained unmatched. The CDR3 loop reads CASSSGQGRNSPLHF. CDR3 in DNA: TGCGCCAGCAGCTCCGGACAGGGTCGTAATTCACCCCTCCACTTT.

The chain couples TRBV3-1 to TRBJ1-4, with D uncertain. The V end lost 1 base, the J end lost 7 bases, and 7 bases lay between the germline ends. CDR3 length: 13 amino acids. CDR1 LGHDT and CDR2 YNNKEL come from the germline V gene (reference sequence). Written as DNA, the CDR3 is TGTGCCAGCAGCCAAGGCTTTATTGAAAAACTGTTTTTT. Protein sequence: CASSQGFIEKLFF.

This chain links TRBV5-1 with TRBJ1-2; D not certain. The CDR3 sequence is 14 residues long. Trimming left V 4 bases short and J 6 bases short, with 16 bases between. Germline values: CDR1 SGHRS, CDR2 YFSETQ. The chain's CDR3 is CASSLGLDGDGYTF. The DNA for the CDR3 is TGCGCCAGCAGCCTGGGCCTAGATGGCGATGGCTACACCTTC.

This clonotype was recorded once. The J gene is TRBJ1-1, the V gene TRBV7-2; D remains ambiguous. The CDR3 is 12 amino acids. Per germline, CDR1 SGHTA and CDR2 FQGNSA. The germline V and J ends were trimmed by 5 bases and 6 bases, with 10 bases remaining between them. CDR3 protein: CASSTRGSEAFF. The DNA of the CDR3 is TGTGCCAGCAGCACTAGAGGATCTGAAGCTTTCTTT. The variable domain in full, completed from reference TRBV7-2 and TRBJ1-1, reads GAGVSQSPSNKVTEKGKDVELRCDPISGHTALYWYRQSLGQGLEFLIYFQGNSAPDKSGLPSDRFSAERTGGSVSTLTIQRTQQEDSAVYLCASSTRGSEAFFGQGTRLTVV.

The genes are TRBV5-1 and TRBJ2-1, with TRBD1 matching 9 bases. The CDR3 length is 16 residues. Germline V gene data show CDR1 as SGHRS and CDR2 as YFSETQ. J was trimmed by 2 bases and V by 6 bases; bases with no gene match: 9. CDR3 DNA sequence: TGCGCCAGCACCATATACCGGGACAGGGCCTACAATGAGCAGTTCTTC. Translation: CASTIYRDRAYNEQFF.

This clonotype was observed a handful of times. The V call is TRBV12-3 or TRBV12-4, the J call TRBJ1-3; a possible D gene is TRBD1 (6 bases). The V end was cut by 3 bases, the J end by 8 bases, with 11 bases between. CDR3 size: 13 residues. CDR3: CASSFFRGHTIYF. The CDR3 DNA follows: TGTGCCAGCAGTTTTTTCAGGGGCCACACCATATATTTT.

V gene TRBV5-1 combines with J gene TRBJ1-2; D gene uncertain. Germline V lookup: CDR1 SGHRS, CDR2 YFSETQ. This CDR3 is 16 amino acids long. V was shortened by 1 base and J by 3 bases, with 16 bases between the two germline ends. The CDR3 sequence: CASSLRGGHPDYGYTF. The CDR3 DNA reads TGCGCCAGCAGCTTGCGGGGAGGGCACCCAGACTATGGCTACACCTTC. Variable domain in full (rest from reference TRBV5-1 and TRBJ1-2): KAGVTQTPRYLIKTRGQQVTLSCSPISGHRSVSWYQQTPGQGLQFLFEYFSETQRNKGNFPGRFSGRQFSNSRSEMNVSTLELGDSALYLCASSLRGGHPDYGYTFGSGTRLTVV.

The gene calls are TRBV24-1 and TRBJ2-1; D gene uncertain. The CDR3 loop spans 13 amino acids. Looked up from germline, CDR1 is KGHDR and CDR2 is SFDVKD. V was cut by 3 bases and J by 9 bases, with 11 bases left in between. The CDR3 bases are TGTGCCACCAGTGATCTCTCGATCGGTGAGCAGTTCTTC. Amino acid sequence: CATSDLSIGEQFF.

The chain employs TRBV4-3 and TRBJ2-5, with TRBD2 matching over 7 bases. CDR3 length: 16 residues. Trimming took 4 bases from V and 1 from J; bases not matched to a gene: 9. Germline loops: CDR1 LGHNA, CDR2 YSLEER. The CDR3 coding sequence is TGCGCCAGCAGCCCTCTAGCGGAGGCCTTCCAAGAGACCCAGTACTTC. Translation gives CASSPLAEAFQETQYF.

The DNA for the CDR3 is TGTGCCACCAGCGGACACGGGGGGGCCAAGGGAGATACGCAGTATTTT. As protein: CATSGHGGAKGDTQYF. This sequence joins TRBV15 and TRBJ2-3; 8 bases map to TRBD2. This CDR3 spans 16 amino acids. With V trimmed by 5 bases and J by 5 bases, 12 bases remained unmatched. Germline V lookup: CDR1 LNHNV, CDR2 YYDKDF (reference sequence).

This clonotype was found a few times. The V call is TRBV29-1, the J call TRBJ1-2, with D possibly matching TRBD1 (5 bases). V lost 6 bases and J 3 bases, leaving 14 bases between the germline ends. Germline-derived CDR1 and CDR2 are SQVTM and ANQGSEA. The CDR3 has 13 residues. In nucleotides, the CDR3 is TGCAGCGTCGGGGGGGAAGAGGACTATGGCTACACCTTC. Amino acid sequence: CSVGGEEDYGYTF.

This clonotype was counted a few times. V and J are TRBV7-9 and TRBJ1-2; 10 nucleotides match TRBD1. Germline loops: CDR1 SEHNR, CDR2 FQNEAQ (reference sequence). The CDR3 has 16 amino acids. V dropped 4 bases and J dropped 4; count of bases not matched to a gene: 9. CDR3 nucleotides: TGTGCCAGCAGCTCCTTGGACAGGGGGAGTGGCTATGGCTACACCTTC. Translation gives CASSSLDRGSGYGYTF.

This clonotype was seen at least ten times. Here the CDR3 reads CASSLTGEAFF. As DNA, the CDR3 is TGTGCCAGCAGTTTGACAGGTGAAGCTTTCTTT. This sequence joins TRBV12-3 or TRBV12-4 and TRBJ1-1; tentatively, D is TRBD1 (6 bases). Trimming removed 3 bases at V and 7 bases at J, with 6 bases between. CDR3 length: 11 amino acids.

The CDR3 sequence is CASSLVGRAPNTGELFF. CDR3 sequence (DNA): TGTGCCAGCAGCTTAGTAGGGCGGGCCCCGAACACCGGGGAGCTGTTTTTT. The chain links TRBV7-3 to TRBJ2-2; possibly TRBD2 for D (5 bases). CDR1 SGHTA and CDR2 FQGTGA come from the germline V gene. V was trimmed by 2 bases and J by 0 bases, leaving 13 bases between them. CDR3 length: 17 residues. Drawing the rest from reference TRBV7-3 and TRBJ2-2, the complete variable domain is GAGVSQTPSNKVTEKGKYVELRCDPISGHTALYWYRQSLGQGPEFLIYFQGTGAADDSGLPNDRFFAVRPEGSVSTLKIQRTERGDSAVYLCASSLVGRAPNTGELFFGEGSRLTVL.

The gene calls are TRBV6-2 or TRBV6-3 and TRBJ2-2; D perhaps matches TRBD2 (5 bases). CDR3 length: 16 amino acids. V was trimmed by 6 bases and J by 5 bases, leaving 19 bases between them. Germline CDR1 and CDR2: MNHEY and SVGEGT. In DNA form, the CDR3 reads TGTGCCAGCAGCCGCCTAAGAGGGTCACCGACCGGGGAGCTGTTTTTT. Its translation is CASSRLRGSPTGELFF.

The CDR3 DNA follows: TGTGCCAGCAGAAAGATAAATCAGCCCCAGCATTTT. Translation: CASRKINQPQHF. The chain is built from TRBV12-3 or TRBV12-4 and TRBJ1-5; no reliable D call. The CDR3 sequence is 12 residues long. V was shortened by 6 bases and J by 4 bases, with 7 bases between the two germline ends.

This clonotype was picked up a small number of times. The chain uses TRBV20-1 and TRBJ1-2; D unresolved. From germline, CDR1 is DFQATT and CDR2 SNEGSKA (reference sequence). The CDR3 is 12 amino acids. The V end lost 1 base, the J end lost 2 bases, and 5 bases lay between the germline ends. The DNA of the CDR3 is TGCAGTGCTAGAGTTAAAAACTATGGCTACACCTTC. Translating gives CSARVKNYGYTF.

This chain links TRBV9 with TRBJ2-5; 9 positions agree with TRBD2. V gave up 2 bases and J gave up 4 bases; unmatched junction bases: 6. The CDR3 covers 15 residues. Germline CDR1 and CDR2: SGDLS and YYNGEE. CDR3 protein: CASSVSGLARETQYF. DNA for the CDR3: TGTGCCAGCAGCGTGAGCGGACTAGCGAGAGAGACCCAGTACTTC.

The genes are TRBV12-3 or TRBV12-4 and TRBJ1-1; D is unresolved. The V end lost 3 bases, the J end lost 0 bases, and 11 bases lay between the germline ends. The CDR3 contains 15 residues. DNA for the CDR3: TGTGCCAGCAGTTTTTTACAGCGCCTGAACACTGAAGCTTTCTTT. This translates into CASSFLQRLNTEAFF.